This entry lists 16 T cell receptor beta chains sequenced from one sample in a study of T cells after yellow fever vaccination. TCRdb re-called the 5' RACE reads with MiXCR, one entry per CDR3 protein. The data show around 600,000 distinct CDR3 sequences, approximately 13% seen once. This specimen was PBMCs, taken on the day of the yellow fever booster vaccination. The source is a man younger than 45 who received the YFV17D yellow fever vaccine.

This clonotype was seen a single time. The genes are TRBV7-8 and TRBJ2-3, with D possibly being TRBD1 (6 bases). In germline, CDR1 is SGHVS, CDR2 FQNEAQ. V was cut by 5 bases and J by 9 bases, with 12 bases left in between. There are 12 residues in the CDR3. CDR3 bases: TGTGCCAGCAGCCTTCAGGGGACAACGCAGTATTTT. This translates into CASSLQGTTQYF.

This clonotype was found many times. The gene calls are TRBV18 and TRBJ2-1; TRBD2 matches at 10 bases. Germline CDR1 and CDR2: KGHSH and LQKENI. The V gene end was trimmed by 4 bases and the J gene end by 1 base; junction bases not matched to a gene: 4. This CDR3 is built from 16 residues. The CDR3 DNA reads as TGTGCCAGCTCACGAGCGGGAGGGATTTCCTACAATGAGCAGTTCTTC. Protein product: CASSRAGGISYNEQFF. Full variable domain (outside the CDR3, taken from reference TRBV18 and TRBJ2-1): NAGVMQNPRHLVRRRGQEARLRCSPMKGHSHVYWYRQLPEEGLKFMVYLQKENIIDESGMPKERFSAEFPKEGPSILRIQQVVRGDSAAYFCASSRAGGISYNEQFFGPGTRLTVL.

V and J are TRBV5-1 and TRBJ2-1, with 11 positions matching TRBD2. This CDR3 has 16 residues. Trimming removed 4 bases from V and 5 bases from J; junction bases left unmatched: 8. Per the germline V gene, CDR1 is SGHRS and CDR2 is YFSETQ. CDR3 in DNA: TGCGCCAGCAGCCCAGGGACTAGCGGCTTCAACAATGAGCAGTTCTTC. Its protein is CASSPGTSGFNNEQFF.

This CDR3 is CSANPSGAGNEKLFF. The CDR3, as DNA: TGCAGTGCTAATCCGTCTGGGGCAGGGAATGAAAAACTGTTTTTT. This chain uses TRBV20-1 with TRBJ1-4, with TRBD1 as a possible D gene (5 bases). This CDR3 spans 15 amino acids. Trimming took 4 bases from V and 5 from J, leaving 17 bases between them. Germline CDR1 is DFQATT and CDR2 is SNEGSKA (reference sequence).

V usage is TRBV5-1 and J usage is TRBJ2-1; weak D call: TRBD1 (5 bases). The CDR3 runs to 15 residues. The V gene lost 0 bases and the J gene lost 7 bases, with 14 bases spanning the gap. Germline V gives CDR1 SGHRS, CDR2 YFSETQ. The CDR3 here is CASSLGQGTTNEQFF. The CDR3 DNA sequence: TGCGCCAGCAGCTTGGGGCAGGGCACTACGAATGAGCAGTTCTTC.

This chain connects TRBV7-2 to TRBJ1-5; D uncertain. Between the trimmed V and J ends, which lost 2 bases and 6 bases, there was a span of 14 bases. The CDR3 runs 15 residues. The germline gives CDR1 SGHTA, CDR2 FQGNSA. The chain's CDR3 is CASSLFGSVGQPQHF. The CDR3 nucleotides are TGTGCCAGCAGCTTATTTGGTAGTGTGGGTCAGCCCCAGCATTTT.

This clonotype was recorded a few times. The chain links TRBV12-3 or TRBV12-4 to TRBJ2-3; TRBD1 is a possible D gene (5 bases). This CDR3 comprises 16 residues. Deletions cut 10 bases from V and 2 bases from J, with 22 bases between. DNA of the CDR3: TGTGCCACCCCCCCCCAGGGAATGGGAATCACAGATACGCAGTATTTT. It is translated as CATPPQGMGITDTQYF.

The chain employs TRBV12-5 and TRBJ2-5; the match to TRBD2 covers 11 bases. The CDR3 length is 20 residues. The germline V gene encodes CDR1 LGHNT and CDR2 FRNRAP. V lost 3 bases and J lost 5; bases outside the gene matches: 20. The CDR3: CASGFTTEGVAGGLRETQYF. The CDR3 region has the DNA TGTGCTAGTGGTTTCACGACGGAGGGAGTAGCGGGAGGGCTTCGGGAGACCCAGTACTTC.

This clonotype was observed a single time. The V and J genes are TRBV20-1 and TRBJ2-1; 12 nucleotides align to TRBD2. CDR1 and CDR2 from the germline V gene are DFQATT and SNEGSKA (reference sequence). This CDR3 region has 16 residues. J gave up 4 bases and V 2 bases, and 6 bases lay outside the gene matches. CDR3: CSARRTSGKDYNEQFF. CDR3 bases: TGCAGTGCTAGACGGACTAGCGGGAAAGATTACAATGAGCAGTTCTTC.

This chain links TRBV15 with TRBJ2-1, with 12 bases matching TRBD2. This CDR3 contains 17 residues. The V gene end was trimmed by 0 bases and the J gene end by 6 bases; junction bases not matched to a gene: 6. CDR1 is LNHNV, CDR2 YYDKDF, per germline (reference sequence). CDR3 sequence: CATSREASGRAFNEQFF. In nucleotides, the CDR3 is TGTGCCACCAGCAGAGAGGCTAGCGGGAGGGCGTTCAATGAGCAGTTCTTC.

This chain links TRBV11-2 with TRBJ2-3, with 7 nucleotides matching TRBD2. The junction had 12 bases not matched to a gene; V was cut back by 4 bases and J by 5 bases. The CDR3 is 16 residues long. Germline loops: CDR1 SGHAT, CDR2 FQNNGV. CDR3 nucleotides: TGTGCCAGCAGCTCCAACCGACTAGCCCCAGGAGATACGCAGTATTTT. This translates into CASSSNRLAPGDTQYF.

This clonotype was picked up a small number of times. The chain uses TRBV4-3 and TRBJ2-3, with 12 bases matching TRBD2. V lost 0 bases and J lost 8; bases outside the gene matches: 9. The CDR3 is made up of 17 amino acids. Per germline, CDR1 LGHNA and CDR2 YSLEER. The CDR3 sequence: CASSQESSGRAFLTQYF. The CDR3 region has the DNA TGCGCCAGCAGCCAAGAGTCTAGCGGGAGGGCCTTTCTTACGCAGTATTTT.

This sequence joins TRBV19 and TRBJ2-2; 13 positions match TRBD2. CDR3 length equals 14 residues. The V gene's germline CDR1 is LNHDA and CDR2 SQIVND (reference sequence). V gave up 10 bases and J gave up 8 bases; unmatched junction bases: 7. The CDR3 reads CATQGTSGAGELFF. The CDR3 DNA sequence: TGTGCCACCCAAGGGACTAGCGGGGCTGGGGAGCTGTTTTTT. Based on the CDR3 plus reference TRBV19 and TRBJ2-2, the full variable domain is DGGITQSPKYLFRKEGQNVTLSCEQNLNHDAMYWYRQDPGQGLRLIYYSQIVNDFQKGDIAEGYSVSREKKESFPLTVTSAQKNPTAFYLCATQGTSGAGELFFGEGSRLTVL.

The V gene is TRBV12-3 or TRBV12-4, the J gene TRBJ2-5; possibly TRBD2 for D (6 bases). Trimming stripped 5 bases from V and 1 base from J, with 20 bases between. The CDR3 loop spans 17 amino acids. CDR3 loop: CASSPLAGRWGQETQYF. The CDR3 nucleotides are TGTGCCAGCAGTCCCCTGGCGGGAAGGTGGGGCCAAGAGACCCAGTACTTC.

The chain employs TRBV7-9 and TRBJ2-7; 9 bases map to TRBD1. Trimming took 9 bases from V and 5 from J; bases not matched to a gene: 8. This CDR3 comprises 13 residues. Germline-derived CDR1 and CDR2 are SEHNR and FQNEAQ (reference sequence). Here the CDR3 DNA reads TGTGCCAGTTCGGGACAGGGAGGGAACGAGCAGTACTTC. This encodes CASSGQGGNEQYF.

This rearrangement joins TRBV27 to TRBJ1-6; D possibly corresponds to TRBD1 (6 bases). From germline, CDR1 is MNHEY and CDR2 SMNVEV (reference sequence). The CDR3 length is 17 residues. Trimming left V 7 bases short and J 0 bases short, with 16 bases between. The CDR3 nucleotides are TGTGCCAGCAAGGTCAAGGGGGGGAGCTCCTATAATTCACCCCTCCACTTT. This codes for CASKVKGGSSYNSPLHF.